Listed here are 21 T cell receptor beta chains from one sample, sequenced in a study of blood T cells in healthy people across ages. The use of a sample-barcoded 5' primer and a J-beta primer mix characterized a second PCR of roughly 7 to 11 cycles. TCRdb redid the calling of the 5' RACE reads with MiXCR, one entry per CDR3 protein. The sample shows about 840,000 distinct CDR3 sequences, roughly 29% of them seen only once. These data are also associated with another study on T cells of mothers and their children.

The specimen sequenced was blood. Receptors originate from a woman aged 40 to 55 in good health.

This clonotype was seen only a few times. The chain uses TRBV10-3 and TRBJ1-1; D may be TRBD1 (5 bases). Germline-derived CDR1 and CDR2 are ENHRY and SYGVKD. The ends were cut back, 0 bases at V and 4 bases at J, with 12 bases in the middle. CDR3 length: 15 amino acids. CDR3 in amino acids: CAISESAGLATEAFF. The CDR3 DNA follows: TGTGCCATCAGTGAGTCGGCAGGGTTAGCCACTGAAGCTTTCTTT.

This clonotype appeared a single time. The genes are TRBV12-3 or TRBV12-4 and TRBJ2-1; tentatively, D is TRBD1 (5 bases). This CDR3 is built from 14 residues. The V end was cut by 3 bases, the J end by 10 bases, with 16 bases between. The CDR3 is CASSLAGPTYEQFF. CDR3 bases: TGTGCCAGCAGTTTGGCAGGGCCCACCTACGAGCAGTTCTTC.

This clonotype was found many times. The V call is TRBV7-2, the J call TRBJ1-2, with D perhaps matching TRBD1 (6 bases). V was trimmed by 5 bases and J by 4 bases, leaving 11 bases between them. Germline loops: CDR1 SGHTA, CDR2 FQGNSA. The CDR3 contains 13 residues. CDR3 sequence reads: CASSTGTAYGYTF. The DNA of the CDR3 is TGTGCCAGCAGCACAGGGACGGCCTATGGCTACACCTTC.

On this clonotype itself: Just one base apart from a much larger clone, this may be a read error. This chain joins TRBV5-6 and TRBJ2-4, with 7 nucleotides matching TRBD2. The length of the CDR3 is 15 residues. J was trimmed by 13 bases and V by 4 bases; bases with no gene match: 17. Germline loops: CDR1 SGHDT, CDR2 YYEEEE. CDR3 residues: CASSVTRDYTYGQYF. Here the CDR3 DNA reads TGTGCCAGCAGCGTTACCCGGGACTACACCTACGGGCAGTACTTC. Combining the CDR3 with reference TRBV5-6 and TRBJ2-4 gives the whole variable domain DAGVTQSPTHLIKTRGQQVTLRCSPKSGHDTVSWYQQALGQGPQFIFQYYEEEERQRGNFPDRFSGHQFPNYSSELNVNALLLGDSALYLCASSVTRDYTYGQYFGAGTRLSVL.

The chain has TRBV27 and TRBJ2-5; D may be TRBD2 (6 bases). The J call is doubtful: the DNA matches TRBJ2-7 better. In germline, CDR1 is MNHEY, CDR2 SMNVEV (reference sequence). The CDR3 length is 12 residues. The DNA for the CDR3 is TGTGCCAGCAGTTTTGGGGGGACCGAGCAGTACTTC. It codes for CASSFGGTEQYF.

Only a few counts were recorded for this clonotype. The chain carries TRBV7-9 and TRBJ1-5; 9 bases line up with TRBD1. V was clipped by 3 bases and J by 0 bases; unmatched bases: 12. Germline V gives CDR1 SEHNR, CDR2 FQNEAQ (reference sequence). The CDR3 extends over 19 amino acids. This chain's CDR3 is CASSFGQGIIGNSNQPQHF. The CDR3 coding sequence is TGTGCCAGCAGCTTCGGACAGGGGATTATTGGTAATAGCAATCAGCCCCAGCATTTT.

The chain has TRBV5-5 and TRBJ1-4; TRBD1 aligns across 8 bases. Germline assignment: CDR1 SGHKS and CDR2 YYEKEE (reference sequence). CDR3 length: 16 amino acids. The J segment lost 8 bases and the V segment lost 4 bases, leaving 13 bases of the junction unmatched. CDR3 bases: TGTGCCAGCAGCCGGGAGGTGGACAGGGATGGGGAAAAACTGTTTTTT. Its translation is CASSREVDRDGEKLFF. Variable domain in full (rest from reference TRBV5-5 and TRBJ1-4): DAGVTQSPTHLIKTRGQQVTLRCSPISGHKSVSWYQQVLGQGPQFIFQYYEKEERGRGNFPDRFSARQFPNYSSELNVNALLLGDSALYLCASSREVDRDGEKLFFGSGTQLSVL.

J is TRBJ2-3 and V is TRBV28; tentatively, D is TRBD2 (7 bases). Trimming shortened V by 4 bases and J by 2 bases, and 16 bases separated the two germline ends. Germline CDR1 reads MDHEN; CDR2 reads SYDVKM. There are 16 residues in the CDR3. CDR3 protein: CASSSPRGGLTDTQYF. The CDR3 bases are TGTGCCAGCAGTTCCCCCCGCGGGGGCCTCACAGATACGCAGTATTTT. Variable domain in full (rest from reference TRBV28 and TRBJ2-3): DVKVTQSSRYLVKRTGEKVFLECVQDMDHENMFWYRQDPGLGLRLIYFSYDVKMKEKGDIPEGYSVSREKKERFSLILESASTNQTSMYLCASSSPRGGLTDTQYFGPGTRLTVL.

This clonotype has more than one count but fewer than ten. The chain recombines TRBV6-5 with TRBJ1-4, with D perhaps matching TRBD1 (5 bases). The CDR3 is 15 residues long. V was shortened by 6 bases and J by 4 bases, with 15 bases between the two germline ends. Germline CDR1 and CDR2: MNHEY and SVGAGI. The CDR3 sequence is CASRASGIFNEKLFF. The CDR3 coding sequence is TGTGCCAGCAGGGCTTCAGGGATATTTAATGAAAAACTGTTTTTT.

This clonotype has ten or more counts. Written as DNA, the CDR3 is TGCGCCAGCAGCCAAGAACTAGCTAATGAGCAGTTCTTC. Residues: CASSQELANEQFF. The V and J genes are TRBV4-3 and TRBJ2-1; perhaps TRBD2 as D (6 bases). Trimming took 0 bases from V and 7 from J, leaving 7 bases between them. CDR1 and CDR2 (germline): LGHNA, YSLEER. The CDR3 loop spans 13 amino acids.

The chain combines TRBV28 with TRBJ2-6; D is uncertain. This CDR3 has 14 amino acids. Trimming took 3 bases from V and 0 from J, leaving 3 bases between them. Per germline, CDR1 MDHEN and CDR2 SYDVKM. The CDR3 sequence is CASSFFSGANVLTF. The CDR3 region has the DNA TGTGCCAGCAGTTTCTTCTCTGGGGCCAACGTCCTGACTTTC. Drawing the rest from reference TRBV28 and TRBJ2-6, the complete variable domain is DVKVTQSSRYLVKRTGEKVFLECVQDMDHENMFWYRQDPGLGLRLIYFSYDVKMKEKGDIPEGYSVSREKKERFSLILESASTNQTSMYLCASSFFSGANVLTFGAGSRLTVL.

The CDR3 region is CANYRQALGYF. The CDR3 nucleotides are TGTGCCAACTACCGACAGGCACTGGGGTACTTC. J is TRBJ2-4 and V is TRBV27; D may be TRBD1 (6 bases). V was clipped by 10 bases and J by 15 bases, with 19 bases between them. This CDR3 is built from 11 residues. Germline CDR1 MNHEY, CDR2 SMNVEV (reference sequence).

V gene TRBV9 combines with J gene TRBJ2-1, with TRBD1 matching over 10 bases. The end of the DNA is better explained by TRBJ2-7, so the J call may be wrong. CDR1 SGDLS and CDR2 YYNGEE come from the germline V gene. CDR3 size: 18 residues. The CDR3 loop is CASSVENYGTGDYNEQYF. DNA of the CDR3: TGTGCCAGCAGCGTAGAGAATTACGGGACAGGGGACTACAATGAGCAGTACTTC.

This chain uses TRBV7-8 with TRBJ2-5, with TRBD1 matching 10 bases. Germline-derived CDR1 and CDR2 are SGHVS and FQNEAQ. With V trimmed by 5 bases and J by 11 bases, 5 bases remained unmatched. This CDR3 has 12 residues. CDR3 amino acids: CASSVDRGPQYF. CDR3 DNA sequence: TGTGCCAGCAGCGTCGACAGGGGGCCTCAGTACTTC.

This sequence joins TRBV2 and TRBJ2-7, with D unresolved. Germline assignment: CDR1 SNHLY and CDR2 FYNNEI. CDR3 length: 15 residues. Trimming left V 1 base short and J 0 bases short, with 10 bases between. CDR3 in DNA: TGTGCCAGCAGTGAAGGAGGCCGAGGCTCCTACGAGCAGTACTTC. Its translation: CASSEGGRGSYEQYF.

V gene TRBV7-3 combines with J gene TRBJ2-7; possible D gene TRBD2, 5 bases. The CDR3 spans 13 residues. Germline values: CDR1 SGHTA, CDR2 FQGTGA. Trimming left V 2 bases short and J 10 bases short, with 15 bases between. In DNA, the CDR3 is TGTGCCAGCAGCTTATCCCGCCGGGAAGCCCAGTACTTC. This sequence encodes CASSLSRREAQYF.

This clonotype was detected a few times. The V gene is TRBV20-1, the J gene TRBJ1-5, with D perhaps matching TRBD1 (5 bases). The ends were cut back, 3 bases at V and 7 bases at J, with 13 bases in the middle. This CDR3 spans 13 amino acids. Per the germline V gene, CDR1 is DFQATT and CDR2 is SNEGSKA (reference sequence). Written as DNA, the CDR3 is TGCAGTGCTAGTACCGGGGCGGGCCAGCCCCAGCATTTT. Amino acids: CSASTGAGQPQHF.

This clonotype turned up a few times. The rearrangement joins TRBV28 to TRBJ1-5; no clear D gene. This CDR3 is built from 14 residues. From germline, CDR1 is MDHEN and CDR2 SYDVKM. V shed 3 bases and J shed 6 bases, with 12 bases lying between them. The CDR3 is CASSFRASRQPQHF. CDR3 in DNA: TGTGCCAGCAGTTTTAGGGCCTCACGTCAGCCCCAGCATTTT.

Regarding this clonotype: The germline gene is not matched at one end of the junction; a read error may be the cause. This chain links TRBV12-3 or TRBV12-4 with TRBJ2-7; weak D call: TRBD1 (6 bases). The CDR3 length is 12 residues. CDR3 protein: CACRGYSYEQYF. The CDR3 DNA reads TGTGCCTGCAGGGGCTACAGCTACGAGCAGTACTTC.

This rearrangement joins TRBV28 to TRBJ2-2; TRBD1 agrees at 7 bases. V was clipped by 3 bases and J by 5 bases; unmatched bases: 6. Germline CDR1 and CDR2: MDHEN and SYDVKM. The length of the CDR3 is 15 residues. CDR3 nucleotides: TGTGCCAGCAGTTTGGGACAGAGAGGAACCGGGGAGCTGTTTTTT. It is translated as CASSLGQRGTGELFF. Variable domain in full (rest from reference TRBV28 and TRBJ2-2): DVKVTQSSRYLVKRTGEKVFLECVQDMDHENMFWYRQDPGLGLRLIYFSYDVKMKEKGDIPEGYSVSREKKERFSLILESASTNQTSMYLCASSLGQRGTGELFFGEGSRLTVL.

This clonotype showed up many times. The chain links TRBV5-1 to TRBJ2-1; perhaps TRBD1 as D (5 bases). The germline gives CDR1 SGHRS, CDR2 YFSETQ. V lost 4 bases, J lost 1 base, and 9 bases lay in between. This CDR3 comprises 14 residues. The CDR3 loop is CASSRRQSYNEQFF. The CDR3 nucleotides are TGCGCCAGCAGCCGACGACAGTCCTACAATGAGCAGTTCTTC.